Listed below are T cell receptor beta chains from one sample, sequenced in a study of vaccination effects on CD4 cells after COVID-19. Only in-frame clones appear in the TCRdb table, and some are missing; sequencing was by immunoSEQ multiplex PCR. The sample records about 72,000 clones, over 60% being singletons. Their specific antigens are unknown. Sequencing used CD4+ T cells from PBMCs cultured without peptide, obtained before COVID-19 vaccination. These receptors all stem from a human donor who received a COVID-19 vaccine. Both conserved end residues are part of each CDR3.

TRBJ2-4	TRBV5-4	CASSLWQAKNIQYF
TRBJ1-2	TRBV6-5	CASRQGAYYGYTF
TRBJ2-1	TRBV9	CASSVQAGTYNEQFF
TRBJ2-5	TRBV5-1	CASSPDSPMETQYF
TRBJ1-1	TRBV5-1	CASSLAAGRVGTEAFF
TRBJ1-5	TRBV19	CASSSDSISNQPQHF
TRBJ1-5	TRBV6-2/TRBV6-3	CASSYAPGQLNSNQPQHF
TRBJ2-3	TRBV7-2	CASSLADTQYF
TRBJ2-1	TRBV28	CASSLGLAFGGIYNEQFF
TRBJ2-5	TRBV24-1	CATSDPGQGSRFQETQYF
TRBJ1-2	TRBV5-1	CASSVGASYGYTF
TRBJ2-1	TRBV5-4	CASSLAVGRGSYNEQFF
TRBJ1-5	TRBV2	CASTDRDGNQPQHF
TRBJ2-2	TRBV28	CASRTPSGGAGELFF
TRBJ1-1	TRBV18	CASSPRQGLGTEAFF
TRBJ2-3	TRBV24-1	CATSDSGGSTDTQYF
TRBJ1-5	TRBV4-3	CASSQAWQVNQPQHF
TRBJ1-5	TRBV2	CPKGAGAQGKGNQPQHF
TRBJ1-5	TRBV4-1	CASSQDRRGVWPQHF
TRBJ1-2	TRBV9	CASTTAQGSRGYTF
TRBJ2-5	TRBV5-6	CASSVVSGTSFLQTQYF
TRBJ2-1	TRBV6-2/TRBV6-3	CASSYSAISYNEQFF
TRBJ2-3	TRBV5-1	CASSLQTDTQYF